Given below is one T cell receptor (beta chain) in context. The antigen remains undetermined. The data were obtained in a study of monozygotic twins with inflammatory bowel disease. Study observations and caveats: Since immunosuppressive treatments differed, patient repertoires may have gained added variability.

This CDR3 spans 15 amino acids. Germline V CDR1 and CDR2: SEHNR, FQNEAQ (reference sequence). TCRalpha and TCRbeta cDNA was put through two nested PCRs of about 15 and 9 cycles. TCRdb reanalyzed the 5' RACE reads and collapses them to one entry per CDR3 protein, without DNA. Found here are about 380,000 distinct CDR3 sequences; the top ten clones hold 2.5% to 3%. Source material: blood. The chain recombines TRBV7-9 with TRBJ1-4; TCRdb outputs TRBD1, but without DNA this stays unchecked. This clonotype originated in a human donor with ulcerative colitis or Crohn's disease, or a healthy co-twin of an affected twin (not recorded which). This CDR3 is CASSLEMGQGEKLFF.